Below, 2 T cell receptor beta chains from the same sample are listed, as sequenced in a study of shared clonotypes between healthy human individuals. Data came from immunoSEQ multiplex PCR; TCRdb stores just in-frame clones and leaves some out. The sample records 400,000 to 600,000 clones, approximately 95% being singletons. The sequencing input was naive CD4+ T cells sorted from blood. Subset reported: CD45RA+ positively selected. These receptors came from a woman aged 25 to 39 in good health.

This chain uses TRBV5-1 with TRBJ1-4; 10 bases fit TRBD1. CDR1 and CDR2 (germline): SGHRS, YFSETQ. J lost 1 base, V lost 2 bases, and 5 bases had no gene match. This CDR3 contains 17 residues. The CDR3 coding sequence is TGCGCCAGCAGCTTAGAGGGACAGGGGTTAACTAATGAAAAACTGTTTTTT. Translation gives CASSLEGQGLTNEKLFF.

The V and J genes are TRBV14 and TRBJ2-1; tentative D call: TRBD2 (6 bases). The CDR3 covers 16 residues. Germline V CDR1 and CDR2: SGHDN, FVKESK. Trimming took off 0 bases at V and 3 bases at J, with 12 bases between the two ends. The CDR3 loop reads CASSQDWGVVYNEQFF. CDR3 DNA: TGTGCCAGCAGCCAAGATTGGGGGGTTGTCTACAATGAGCAGTTCTTC.